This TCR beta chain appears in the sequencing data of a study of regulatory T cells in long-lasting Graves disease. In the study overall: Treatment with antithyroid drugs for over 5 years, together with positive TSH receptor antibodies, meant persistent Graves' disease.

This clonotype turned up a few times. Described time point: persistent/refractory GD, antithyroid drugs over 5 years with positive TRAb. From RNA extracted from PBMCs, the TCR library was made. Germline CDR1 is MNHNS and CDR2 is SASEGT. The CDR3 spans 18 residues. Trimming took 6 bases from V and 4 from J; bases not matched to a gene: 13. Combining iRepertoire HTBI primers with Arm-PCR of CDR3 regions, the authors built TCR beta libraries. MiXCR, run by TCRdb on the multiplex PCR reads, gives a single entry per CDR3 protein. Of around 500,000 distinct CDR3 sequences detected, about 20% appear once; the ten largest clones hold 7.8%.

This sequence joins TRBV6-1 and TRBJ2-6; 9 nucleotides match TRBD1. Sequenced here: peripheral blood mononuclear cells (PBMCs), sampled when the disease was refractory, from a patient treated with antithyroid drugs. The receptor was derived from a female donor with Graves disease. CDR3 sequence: CASRRGPGQGAGANVLTF. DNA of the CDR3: TGTGCCAGCAGGAGGGGCCCGGGACAGGGAGCCGGGGCCAACGTCCTGACTTTC.